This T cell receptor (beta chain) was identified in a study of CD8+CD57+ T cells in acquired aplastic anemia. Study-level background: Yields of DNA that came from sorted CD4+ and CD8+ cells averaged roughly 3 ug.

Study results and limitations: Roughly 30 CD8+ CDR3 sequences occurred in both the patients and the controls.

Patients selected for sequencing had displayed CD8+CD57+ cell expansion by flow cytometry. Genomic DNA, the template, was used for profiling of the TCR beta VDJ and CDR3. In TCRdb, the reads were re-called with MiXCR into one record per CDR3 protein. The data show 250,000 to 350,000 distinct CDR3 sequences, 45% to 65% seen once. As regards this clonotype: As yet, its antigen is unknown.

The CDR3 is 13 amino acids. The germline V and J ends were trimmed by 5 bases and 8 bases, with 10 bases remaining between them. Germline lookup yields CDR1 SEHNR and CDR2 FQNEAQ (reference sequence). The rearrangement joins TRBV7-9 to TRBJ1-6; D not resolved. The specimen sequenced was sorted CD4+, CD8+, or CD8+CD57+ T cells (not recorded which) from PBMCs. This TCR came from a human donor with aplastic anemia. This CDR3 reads CASSNSHYSPLHF. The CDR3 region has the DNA TGTGCCAGCAGCAACTCACACTATTCACCCCTCCACTTT.